One and the same sample provided the 9 T cell receptor beta chains below, sequenced in a study of shared T cell receptors in the human thymus. TCRdb keeps only in-frame clones here, not all; method: immunoSEQ multiplex PCR. The table lists about 660,000 clones, 88% of them singletons, with 0.0095% to 0.013% in the top ten. This same sample was also taken into another study, of human thymus T cells.

The sample was thymocytes. These receptors originate from a boy younger than two with a congenital heart defect.

A single count supports this clone. The chain is built from TRBV9 and TRBJ2-2, with 10 bases lining up with TRBD2. This CDR3 is 17 amino acids long. In germline, CDR1 is SGDLS, CDR2 YYNGEE. Unmatched junction bases numbered 4, after V lost 0 bases and J lost 2 bases. The CDR3, as DNA: TGTGCCAGCAGCGTAGGCCTAGCGGGGGCCAACACCGGGGAGCTGTTTTTT. It translates to CASSVGLAGANTGELFF.

The chain is built from TRBV9 and TRBJ2-3; TRBD2 matches 7 bases. The CDR3 is made up of 17 amino acids. The germline V gene has CDR1 SGDLS and CDR2 YYNGEE. With 2 bases clipped from V and 2 bases from J, the junction kept 11 bases outside the gene matches. This CDR3 reads CASSVEGRVWDTDTQYF. CDR3 bases: TGTGCCAGCAGCGTCGAGGGGAGGGTTTGGGACACAGATACGCAGTATTTT. The complete variable domain, with remaining parts taken from reference TRBV9 and TRBJ2-3, reads DSGVTQTPKHLITATGQRVTLRCSPRSGDLSVYWYQQSLDQGLQFLIQYYNGEERAKGNILERFSAQQFPDLHSELNLSSLELGDSALYFCASSVEGRVWDTDTQYFGPGTRLTVL.

This rearrangement joins TRBV5-8 to TRBJ2-5, with 11 bases aligning to TRBD2. Germline V gene lookup returns CDR1 SGHTS and CDR2 YDEGEE. There are 15 residues in the CDR3. V dropped 5 bases and J dropped 5; count of bases not matched to a gene: 8. The CDR3 nucleotides read TGTGCCAGCAGGACACTAGCGGGAGTAGGGGAGACCCAGTACTTC. It codes for CASRTLAGVGETQYF.

The chain recombines TRBV30 with TRBJ2-1; 15 bases are shared with TRBD2. Trimming took 0 bases from V and 6 from J; bases not matched to a gene: 12. CDR3 length equals 19 residues. Per germline, CDR1 GTSNPN and CDR2 SVGIG (reference sequence). In DNA form, the CDR3 reads TGTGCCTGGAGTGTCACCCTCGGACTAGCGGGAGGGCCGGGCAATGAGCAGTTCTTC. Translating it yields CAWSVTLGLAGGPGNEQFF. The variable domain in full, completed from reference TRBV30 and TRBJ2-1, reads SQTIHQWPATLVQPVGSPLSLECTVEGTSNPNLYWYRQAAGRGLQLLFYSVGIGQISSEVPQNLSASRPQDRQFILSSKKLLLSDSGFYLCAWSVTLGLAGGPGNEQFFGPGTRLTVL.

The chain employs TRBV4-1 and TRBJ2-3, with D possibly matching TRBD2 (5 bases). V was pared by 2 bases and J by 0 bases, with 18 bases between. Germline V gene data show CDR1 as MGHRA and CDR2 as YSYEKL. The CDR3 loop spans 18 amino acids. CDR3 amino acids: CASSQSDSVGGSTDTQYF. As DNA, the CDR3 is TGCGCCAGCAGCCAATCCGACTCCGTCGGCGGGAGCACAGATACGCAGTATTTT.

The rearrangement joins TRBV4-3 to TRBJ2-2; 9 nucleotides match TRBD2. Germline V CDR1 and CDR2: LGHNA, YSLEER. The CDR3 has 15 amino acids. After removal of 5 bases from V and 6 bases from J, the junction contained 7 bases not matched to a gene. CDR3 bases: TGCGCCAGCAGCTATACGACTAGCGGAGCCGGGGAGCTGTTTTTT. Translating it yields CASSYTTSGAGELFF.

The genes are TRBV10-2 and TRBJ1-5; D perhaps matches TRBD1 (5 bases). Looked up from germline, CDR1 is WSHSY and CDR2 is SAAADI. The CDR3 has 14 amino acids. The ends were cut back, 7 bases at V and 3 bases at J, with 13 bases in the middle. The chain's CDR3 is CASTYGGPNQPQHF. The CDR3, as DNA: TGCGCCAGCACCTACGGGGGTCCCAATCAGCCCCAGCATTTT.

The chain combines TRBV11-2 with TRBJ2-7, with D possibly being TRBD1 (6 bases). Germline loops: CDR1 SGHAT, CDR2 FQNNGV. This CDR3 has 14 residues. Trimming stripped 5 bases from V and 5 bases from J, with 16 bases between. In DNA, the CDR3 is TGTGCCAGCAGCACTAGGGGGTTGTGGGACGAGCAGTACTTC. This sequence encodes CASSTRGLWDEQYF.

The V call is TRBV10-1, the J call TRBJ2-1, with 9 bases fitting TRBD2. This CDR3 contains 14 residues. Trimming took 6 bases from V and 7 from J; bases not matched to a gene: 7. Germline CDR1 reads WNHNN; CDR2 reads SYGVQD (reference sequence). The DNA for the CDR3 is TGCGCCAGCAGCCGGGACGCGGGGGGGAATGAGCAGTTCTTC. Its translation is CASSRDAGGNEQFF.